The entry below describes one TCR beta chain. The antigen remains undetermined. This sample is drawn from a study of cytomegalovirus exposure and HLA in healthy donors. The repertoire was sequenced with immunoSEQ multiplex PCR; TCRdb's copy has only in-frame clones and lacks some. This sample yields about 160,000 clones, of which nearly 90% are seen a single time; under 4.5% belongs to the top ten. General observations from the study: A subsequent analysis found that TCR clusters from the first cohort also tended to co-occur in the 120 or so validation repertoires, with 90% to 95% of cluster scores above 0. The study designated some 180 TCR beta chains cytomegalovirus-associated. Three CMV-associated chains proved CMV antigen-specific in vitro.

The CDR3 length is 16 residues. The ends were cut back, 2 bases at V and 5 bases at J, with 18 bases in the middle. The germline CDR1 and CDR2 sequences are MGHRA and YSYEKL. The chain carries TRBV4-1 and TRBJ2-5; D may be TRBD2 (6 bases). The specimen was PBMCs. The source is a young man in good health and CMV-seropositive. The CDR3 nucleotides are TGCGCCAGCAGCCAATCAGGCGGGCGGGAAGGGGAGACCCAGTACTTC. Translation gives CASSQSGGREGETQYF.